This TCR beta chain emerged from a study of T cells and Merkel cell carcinoma outcomes. General study results and limits: Reportedly, T-cell repertoire with density predicts Merkel cell carcinoma outcomes.

CDR1 is SGDLS, CDR2 YYNGEE, per germline. V was trimmed by 3 bases and J by 7 bases, leaving 16 bases between them. The CDR3 runs 14 residues. To note about this clone: Its antigen is not identified.

Method: immunoSEQ multiplex PCR; TCRdb's copy keeps in-frame clones and lacks some. The sample holds around 15,000 clones, roughly 76% seen once. The chain recombines TRBV9 with TRBJ1-2; weak D call: TRBD1 (5 bases). Material: tumor tissue from Merkel cell carcinoma. This clonotype was obtained from a human donor with Merkel cell carcinoma. CDR3 coding DNA: TGTGCCAGCAGCGCTCCCAGCGGGGACCGTGGCTACACCTTC. Translated, it gives CASSAPSGDRGYTF.